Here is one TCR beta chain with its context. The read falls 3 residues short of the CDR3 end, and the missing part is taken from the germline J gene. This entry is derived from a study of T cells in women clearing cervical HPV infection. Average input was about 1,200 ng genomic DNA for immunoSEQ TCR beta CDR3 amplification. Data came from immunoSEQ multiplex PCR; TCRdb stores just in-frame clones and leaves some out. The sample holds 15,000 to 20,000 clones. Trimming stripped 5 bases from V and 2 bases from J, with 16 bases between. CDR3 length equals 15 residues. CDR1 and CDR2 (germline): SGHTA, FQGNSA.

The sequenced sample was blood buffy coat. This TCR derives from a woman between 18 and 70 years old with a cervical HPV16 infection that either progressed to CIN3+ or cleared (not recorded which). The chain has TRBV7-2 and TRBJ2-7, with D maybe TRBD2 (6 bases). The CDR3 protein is CASSPGLSPTYEQYF. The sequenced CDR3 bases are TGTGCCAGCAGCCCGGGACTGTCTCCGACCTACGAG.